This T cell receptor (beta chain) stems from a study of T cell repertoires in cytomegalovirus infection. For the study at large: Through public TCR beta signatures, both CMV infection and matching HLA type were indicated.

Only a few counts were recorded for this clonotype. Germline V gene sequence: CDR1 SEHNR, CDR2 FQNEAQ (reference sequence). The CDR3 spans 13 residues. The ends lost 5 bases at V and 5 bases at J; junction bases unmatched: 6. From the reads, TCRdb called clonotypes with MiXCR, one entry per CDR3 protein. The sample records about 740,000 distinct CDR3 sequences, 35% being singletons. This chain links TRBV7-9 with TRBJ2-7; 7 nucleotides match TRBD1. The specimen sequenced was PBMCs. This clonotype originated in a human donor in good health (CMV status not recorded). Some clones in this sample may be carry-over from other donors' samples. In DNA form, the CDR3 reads TGTGCCAGCAGCGAGCGACAGGGAGACGAGCAGTACTTC. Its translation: CASSERQGDEQYF. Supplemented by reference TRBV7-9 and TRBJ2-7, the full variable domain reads DTGVSQNPRHKITKRGQNVTFRCDPISEHNRLYWYRQTLGQGPEFLTYFQNEAQLEKSRLLSDRFSAERPKGSFSTLEIQRTEQGDSAMYLCASSERQGDEQYFGPGTRLTVT.